Listed here are 5 T cell receptor beta chains from one sample, sequenced in a study of blood T cells in healthy people across ages. A second 7 to 11 cycle PCR used barcoded and J-beta primers. TCRdb reanalysed the 5' RACE reads using MiXCR and keeps one entry per CDR3 protein. The sample records hundreds of thousands of distinct CDR3 sequences, 32% being singletons. Source material: blood. All receptors come from a woman aged 80 or older in good health.

In this sample, this clonotype turned up many times. This chain joins TRBV20-1 and TRBJ1-5, with D possibly being TRBD1 (6 bases). The V gene lost 6 bases and the J gene lost 2 bases, with 11 bases spanning the gap. CDR3 size: 13 residues. Looked up from germline, CDR1 is DFQATT and CDR2 is SNEGSKA (reference sequence). CDR3 sequence (DNA): TGCAGTGCCAGGGGTTCTGGCAATCAGCCCCAGCATTTT. Translated, it gives CSARGSGNQPQHF.

The rearrangement uses TRBV11-3 and TRBJ2-2; D perhaps matches TRBD1 (5 bases). The germline gives CDR1 SGHNT, CDR2 YENEEA. The CDR3 length is 13 residues. V was trimmed by 5 bases and J by 7 bases, leaving 11 bases between them. CDR3 sequence reads: CASSLRDGGELFF. DNA for the CDR3: TGTGCCAGCAGCCTCAGGGATGGCGGGGAGCTGTTTTTT.

At least ten counts were recorded for this clonotype. The CDR3 sequence: CASSLDSSGITDTQYF. The CDR3 DNA sequence: TGTGCCAGCAGCTTGGATTCTAGCGGGATCACAGATACGCAGTATTTT. The rearrangement uses TRBV5-6 and TRBJ2-3; 9 bases align to TRBD2. The CDR3 sequence is 16 residues long. The ends lost 0 bases at V and 2 bases at J; junction bases unmatched: 4. The germline gives CDR1 SGHDT, CDR2 YYEEEE. Full variable domain (rest looked up from reference TRBV5-6 and TRBJ2-3): DAGVTQSPTHLIKTRGQQVTLRCSPKSGHDTVSWYQQALGQGPQFIFQYYEEEERQRGNFPDRFSGHQFPNYSSELNVNALLLGDSALYLCASSLDSSGITDTQYFGPGTRLTVL.

The V call is TRBV12-3 or TRBV12-4, the J call TRBJ1-5, with 7 nucleotides matching TRBD1. Losses at the gene ends were 3 bases for V and 7 bases for J; bases not matched to a gene: 6. This CDR3 has 14 amino acids. CDR3 bases: TGTGCCAGCAGTTTTACAGGGGTAGGCCAGCCCCAGCATTTT. This encodes CASSFTGVGQPQHF.

V usage is TRBV7-9 and J usage is TRBJ1-1; D not resolved. Germline assignment: CDR1 SEHNR and CDR2 FQNEAQ (reference sequence). V was cut by 1 base and J by 1 base, with 7 bases left in between. The CDR3 is 14 residues long. Here the CDR3 DNA reads TGTGCCAGCAGCTTAGAATGGAGGAACACTGAAGCTTTCTTT. Encoded protein: CASSLEWRNTEAFF.